Listed here are 23 T cell receptor beta chains from one sample, sequenced in a study of cytomegalovirus exposure and HLA in healthy donors. The PCR ran on 60 Vbeta and 13 Jbeta primers. TCRdb keeps only in-frame clones here, not all; method: immunoSEQ multiplex PCR. The repertoire holds approximately 120,000 clones, around 80% seen once, with 1.5% to 2.5% in the top ten. The source material was PBMCs. All receptors come from a man in his fifties or sixties in good health and CMV-seronegative.

The rearrangement joins TRBV9 to TRBJ2-7; possibly TRBD1 for D (6 bases). Germline V gene sequence: CDR1 SGDLS, CDR2 YYNGEE. The CDR3 runs to 15 residues. The ends were cut back, 3 bases at V and 2 bases at J, with 15 bases in the middle. The CDR3 region has the DNA TGTGCCAGCAGCGCGACGGGGCAGGGGACCTACGAGCAGTACTTC. This translates into CASSATGQGTYEQYF. The complete variable domain, with remaining parts taken from reference TRBV9 and TRBJ2-7, reads DSGVTQTPKHLITATGQRVTLRCSPRSGDLSVYWYQQSLDQGLQFLIQYYNGEERAKGNILERFSAQQFPDLHSELNLSSLELGDSALYFCASSATGQGTYEQYFGPGTRLTVT.

This clone was recorded a few times. The CDR3 sequence: CASSAGGLVPVGEQFF. The DNA for the CDR3 is TGTGCCAGCAGCGCGGGGGGACTAGTGCCCGTCGGGGAGCAGTTCTTC. The chain couples TRBV11-3 to TRBJ2-1; TRBD2 matches 8 bases. Germline CDR1 and CDR2: SGHNT and YENEEA. The CDR3 is made up of 16 amino acids. J was trimmed by 10 bases and V by 5 bases; bases with no gene match: 16.

The CDR3 here is CASSPLYTGIHNEQFF. The CDR3 DNA sequence: TGTGCCAGCAGCCCCCTTTACACGGGTATACACAATGAGCAGTTCTTC. The genes are TRBV7-6 and TRBJ2-1; D remains ambiguous. This CDR3 region has 16 residues. Trimming removed 5 bases at V and 5 bases at J, with 19 bases between. The V gene's germline CDR1 is SGHVS and CDR2 FNYEAQ.

The chain links TRBV13 to TRBJ2-1, with D possibly TRBD2 on 6 matching bases. With 3 bases removed from V and 0 bases from J, the gap between germline ends came to 12 bases. CDR1 and CDR2 (germline): PRHDT, FYEKMQ (reference sequence). The CDR3 has 16 amino acids. CDR3 nucleotides: TGTGCCAGCAGCTTGGGGCACGGGGGCTCCTACAATGAGCAGTTCTTC. This encodes CASSLGHGGSYNEQFF. Full variable domain (missing parts from reference TRBV13 and TRBJ2-1): AAGVIQSPRHLIKEKRETATLKCYPIPRHDTVYWYQQGPGQDPQFLISFYEKMQSDKGSIPDRFSAQQFSDYHSELNMSSLELGDSALYFCASSLGHGGSYNEQFFGPGTRLTVL.

The chain joins TRBV7-2 to TRBJ1-1, with a tentative D call TRBD1 (6 bases). The CDR3 runs to 15 residues. Germline values: CDR1 SGHTA, CDR2 FQGNSA. V gave up 5 bases and J gave up 5 bases, with 18 bases separating them. CDR3 in DNA: TGTGCCAGCAGCGTACCGAGGGGAGGGGGGACTGAAGCTTTCTTT. It is translated as CASSVPRGGGTEAFF.

The chain is built from TRBV7-9 and TRBJ2-3, with D perhaps TRBD2 (6 bases). V lost 4 bases, J lost 5 bases, and 16 bases lay in between. The germline gives CDR1 SEHNR, CDR2 FQNEAQ (reference sequence). This CDR3 has 15 amino acids. The CDR3 region is CASSSGLPIGDTQYF. CDR3 sequence (DNA): TGTGCCAGCAGCTCGGGACTGCCGATAGGAGATACGCAGTATTTT.

This chain uses TRBV5-4 with TRBJ1-6, with D maybe TRBD1 (5 bases). Germline CDR1 SGHNT, CDR2 YYREEE (reference sequence). Between the trimmed V and J ends, which lost 2 bases and 7 bases, there was a span of 10 bases. The CDR3 spans 14 residues. The CDR3: CASSFPRDNSPLHF. The CDR3 DNA sequence: TGTGCCAGCAGCTTTCCGCGGGACAATTCACCCCTCCACTTT.

The chain links TRBV5-6 to TRBJ2-7; 7 bases are shared with TRBD2. Germline CDR1 reads SGHDT; CDR2 reads YYEEEE. V lost 4 bases and J lost 2; bases outside the gene matches: 9. The CDR3 length is 15 residues. CDR3 nucleotides: TGTGCCAGCAGCCAGTCGGGAGGCTACACCTACGAGCAGTACGTC. Translating it yields CASSQSGGYTYEQYV.

V and J are TRBV5-1 and TRBJ1-2; 9 bases fit TRBD1. This CDR3 region has 14 residues. In germline, CDR1 is SGHRS, CDR2 YFSETQ. Losses at the gene ends were 2 bases for V and 13 bases for J; bases not matched to a gene: 12. CDR3 in amino acids: CASSFWTGERQCTF. The DNA of the CDR3 is TGCGCCAGCAGCTTCTGGACAGGGGAGAGGCAGTGCACCTTC.

V is TRBV5-4 and J is TRBJ1-2; unclear D gene. CDR3 length: 15 residues. The germline CDR1 and CDR2 sequences are SGHNT and YYREEE (reference sequence). The germline V and J ends were trimmed by 0 bases and 8 bases, with 17 bases remaining between them. CDR3 in amino acids: CASSLVGLQAGGYTF. The CDR3 DNA reads TGTGCCAGCAGCTTGGTAGGTCTTCAGGCTGGGGGCTACACCTTC.

This clone was observed a handful of times. As DNA, the CDR3 is TGTGCCGGTGAGGAGGCACCGGGAGAGACCCAGTACTTC. Translated, it gives CAGEEAPGETQYF. The chain links TRBV2 to TRBJ2-5; D is possibly TRBD2 (5 bases). Between the trimmed V and J ends, which lost 11 bases and 4 bases, there was a span of 17 bases. The germline V gene encodes CDR1 SNHLY and CDR2 FYNNEI. The CDR3 is 13 residues long.

This chain connects TRBV27 to TRBJ2-2; 9 bases are shared with TRBD2. The germline V gene has CDR1 MNHEY and CDR2 SMNVEV (reference sequence). V was clipped by 6 bases and J by 4 bases; unmatched bases: 12. This CDR3 spans 17 amino acids. The CDR3 coding sequence is TGTGCCAGCAGCTCTCCTATATTAGCGGGAGTCACCGGGGAGCTGTTTTTT. Protein: CASSSPILAGVTGELFF.

V and J are TRBV28 and TRBJ2-7; possible D gene TRBD2, 6 bases. The length of the CDR3 is 11 residues. The V gene's germline CDR1 is MDHEN and CDR2 SYDVKM. The DNA for the CDR3 is TGTGCTACGGCGGGGTCTCTAGAGCAGTACGTC. Protein product: CATAGSLEQYV.

A note on this clone: Other DNA sequences from this sample encode an identical CDR3 as well. The J gene is TRBJ1-4, the V gene TRBV5-1; D is ambiguous. Germline CDR1 and CDR2: SGHRS and YFSETQ. Deletions cut 0 bases from V and 11 bases from J, with 17 bases between. The CDR3 runs to 15 residues. CDR3 DNA sequence: TGCGCCAGCAGCTTGGAAGCGGAGGGTCTTGGGAAACTGTTTTTT. Amino acid sequence: CASSLEAEGLGKLFF.

This chain links TRBV11-2 with TRBJ2-1; D perhaps matches TRBD2 (7 bases). Germline CDR1 reads SGHAT; CDR2 reads FQNNGV. V was shortened by 1 base and J by 9 bases, with 16 bases between the two germline ends. The CDR3 is 15 residues long. CDR3 loop: CASSLVPGLQGEQFF. DNA of the CDR3: TGTGCCAGCAGCTTAGTTCCGGGACTACAGGGTGAGCAGTTCTTC.

Here the CDR3 reads CASSLAGISYEQYF. The CDR3 nucleotides read TGTGCCAGCAGCCTAGCGGGGATAAGCTACGAGCAGTACTTC. The chain has TRBV6-6 and TRBJ2-7; 9 bases align to TRBD2. V lost 6 bases to trimming and J lost 3 bases; unmatched junction nucleotides: 6. In germline, CDR1 is MNHNY, CDR2 SVGAGI (reference sequence). This CDR3 region has 14 residues.

For the CDR3, the DNA is TGTGCCAGTAGTATGTGGGGACAGTATACAGATACGCAGTATTTT. Protein: CASSMWGQYTDTQYF. The rearrangement links TRBV19 to TRBJ2-3; 7 bases line up with TRBD1. The CDR3 contains 15 residues. Germline lookup yields CDR1 LNHDA and CDR2 SQIVND (reference sequence). With V trimmed by 3 bases and J by 3 bases, 6 bases remained unmatched.

The chain has TRBV30 and TRBJ1-1; TRBD1 aligns across 7 bases. The V segment lost 0 bases and the J segment 5 bases; nucleotides outside the gene matches: 3. Germline V gene data show CDR1 as GTSNPN and CDR2 as SVGIG (reference sequence). The length of the CDR3 is 13 residues. The CDR3 loop reads CAWSVTGSTEAFF. DNA for the CDR3: TGTGCCTGGAGTGTGACAGGGTCTACTGAAGCTTTCTTT.

Remarks on this clone: An end of the junction differs from the germline gene, which may be a read error. The V and J genes are TRBV7-9 and TRBJ1-2; D remains unclear. This CDR3 region has 14 residues. Germline V gene sequence: CDR1 SEHNR, CDR2 FQNEAQ (reference sequence). CDR3: CSSSPPTNSDGYTF. The DNA for the CDR3 is TGTTCCAGCAGCCCCCCTACTAATTCCGATGGCTACACCTTC. The variable domain in full, with the rest retrieved from reference TRBV7-9 and TRBJ1-2, is DTGVSQNPRHKITKRGQNVTFRCDPISEHNRLYWYRQTLGQGPEFLTYFQNEAQLEKSRLLSDRFSAERPKGSFSTLEIQRTEQGDSAMYLCSSSPPTNSDGYTFGSGTRLTVV.

In this sample, this clone turned up a few times. This sequence joins TRBV2 and TRBJ1-5, with unresolved D. In germline, CDR1 is SNHLY, CDR2 FYNNEI. This CDR3 is 14 amino acids long. Trimming left V 6 bases short and J 1 base short, with 10 bases between. The CDR3 here is CASRAGRSNQPQHF. The CDR3 coding sequence is TGTGCCAGCAGGGCGGGCAGAAGCAATCAGCCCCAGCATTTT.

This clone was detected only a few times. The rearrangement joins TRBV5-1 to TRBJ2-3; tentatively, D is TRBD2 (6 bases). The CDR3 contains 14 residues. V was clipped by 4 bases and J by 3 bases, with 12 bases between them. CDR1 and CDR2 from the germline V gene are SGHRS and YFSETQ. CDR3 sequence (DNA): TGCGCCAGCAGCCCGGGGGAGTCGACAGATACGCAGTATTTT. Translated, it gives CASSPGESTDTQYF. The full variable domain, rest sourced from reference TRBV5-1 and TRBJ2-3, is KAGVTQTPRYLIKTRGQQVTLSCSPISGHRSVSWYQQTPGQGLQFLFEYFSETQRNKGNFPGRFSGRQFSNSRSEMNVSTLELGDSALYLCASSPGESTDTQYFGPGTRLTVL.

The CDR3 coding sequence is TGTGCCAGCAGCTTAGACGGCGCGGGGGAGCAGTACTTC. Protein product: CASSLDGAGEQYF. The chain links TRBV7-2 to TRBJ2-7; a possible D gene is TRBD2 (6 bases). CDR1 is SGHTA and CDR2 is FQGNSA in the germline V gene. Between the trimmed V and J ends, which lost 1 base and 7 bases, there was a span of 11 bases. There are 13 residues in the CDR3.

This chain uses TRBV7-9 with TRBJ2-3; possible D gene TRBD2, 7 bases. This CDR3 has 15 amino acids. V lost 1 base and J lost 6, with 14 bases in between. The V gene's germline CDR1 is SEHNR and CDR2 FQNEAQ (reference sequence). As DNA, the CDR3 is TGTGCCAGCAGCTTAGGCGGAGAGGGGGGGGATACGCAGTATTTT. It yields the protein CASSLGGEGGDTQYF.